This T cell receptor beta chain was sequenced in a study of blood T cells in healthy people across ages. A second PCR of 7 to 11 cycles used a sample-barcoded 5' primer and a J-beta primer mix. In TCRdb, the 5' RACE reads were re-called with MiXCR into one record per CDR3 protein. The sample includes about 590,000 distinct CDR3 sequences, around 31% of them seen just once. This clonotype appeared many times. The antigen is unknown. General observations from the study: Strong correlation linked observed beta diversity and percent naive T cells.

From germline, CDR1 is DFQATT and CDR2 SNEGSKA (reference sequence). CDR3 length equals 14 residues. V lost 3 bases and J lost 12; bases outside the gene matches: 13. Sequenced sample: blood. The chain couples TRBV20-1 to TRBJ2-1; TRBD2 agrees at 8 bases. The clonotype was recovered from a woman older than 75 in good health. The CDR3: CSARGIAGTGGQFF. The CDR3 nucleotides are TGCAGTGCTAGGGGGATAGCGGGGACCGGCGGGCAGTTCTTC.